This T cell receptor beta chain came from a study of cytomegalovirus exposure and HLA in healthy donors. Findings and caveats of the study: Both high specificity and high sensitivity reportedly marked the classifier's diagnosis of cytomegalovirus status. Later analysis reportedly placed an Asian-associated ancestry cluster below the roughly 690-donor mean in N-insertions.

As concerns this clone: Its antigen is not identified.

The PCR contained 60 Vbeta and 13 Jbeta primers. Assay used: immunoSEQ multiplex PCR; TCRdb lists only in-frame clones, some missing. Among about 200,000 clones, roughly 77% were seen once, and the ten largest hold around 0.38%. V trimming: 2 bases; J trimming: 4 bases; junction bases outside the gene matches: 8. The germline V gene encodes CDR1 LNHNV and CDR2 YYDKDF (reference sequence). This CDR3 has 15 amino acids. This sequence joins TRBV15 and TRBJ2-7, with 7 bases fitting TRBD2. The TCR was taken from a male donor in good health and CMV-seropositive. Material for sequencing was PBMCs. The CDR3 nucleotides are TGTGCCACCAGCAGAAGCGGGATTCACGATTACGAGCAGTACTTC. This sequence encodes CATSRSGIHDYEQYF.